A single sample is the source of the 5 T cell receptor beta chains below, sequenced in a study of kidney transplant recipient with SARS-CoV-2 infection. TCRdb reanalysed the reads using MiXCR and keeps one entry per CDR3 protein. The table lists under 300,000 distinct CDR3 sequences, about 30% of them singletons, with under 9.5% in the top ten. Sequencing used a blood sample, obtained at baseline and around day 120 from a kidney transplant recipient. These receptors all come from a male patient aged 30 to 40 who had COVID-19 and was a kidney transplant recipient. Some of the T cells might come from the graft donor.

Turning to this clonotype: A much larger clone lies a single base off, so this may be a read error. J is TRBJ2-1 and V is TRBV11-3, with TRBD1 matching over 7 bases. The CDR3 length is 14 residues. Germline CDR1 and CDR2: SGHNT and YENEEA. Trimming took 5 bases from V and 11 from J; bases not matched to a gene: 12. CDR3 bases: TGTGCCAGCAGCCAAGGGACAGCGACGGGTAAGCAGTTCTTC. Encoded protein: CASSQGTATGKQFF.

This clonotype was found many times. The V gene is TRBV5-4, the J gene TRBJ1-2; 9 bases match TRBD1. The CDR3 has 15 amino acids. In germline, CDR1 is SGHNT, CDR2 YYREEE (reference sequence). V was clipped by 5 bases and J by 3 bases; unmatched bases: 8. The CDR3 here is CASRIDRGWDYGYTF. CDR3 DNA sequence: TGTGCCAGCAGGATTGACAGGGGGTGGGACTATGGCTACACCTTC. Using reference TRBV5-4 and TRBJ1-2 for the parts outside the CDR3, the full variable domain is ETGVTQSPTHLIKTRGQQVTLRCSSQSGHNTVSWYQQALGQGPQFIFQYYREEENGRGNFPPRFSGLQFPNYSSELNVNALELDDSALYLCASRIDRGWDYGYTFGSGTRLTVV.

Worth noting for this clonotype: The germline gene is not matched at one end of the junction; a read error may be the cause. The chain has TRBV9 and TRBJ2-1; 10 bases map to TRBD2. From germline, CDR1 is SGDLS and CDR2 YYNGEE. The CDR3 is 16 amino acids. The DNA for the CDR3 is TGTGCCGGCAGCGTTACCCCAGGGACTAGCGTTGGTGAGCAGTTCTTC. This gives the protein CAGSVTPGTSVGEQFF.

This clonotype was seen at least ten times. The chain employs TRBV6-6 and TRBJ2-7; possibly TRBD2 for D (6 bases). The ends were cut back, 2 bases at V and 0 bases at J, with 20 bases in the middle. The CDR3 runs to 18 residues. Germline-derived CDR1 and CDR2 are MNHNY and SVGAGI (reference sequence). The CDR3 spells CASSYTGTSVESSYEQYF. CDR3 DNA: TGTGCCAGCAGTTACACCGGGACTTCAGTTGAAAGCTCCTACGAGCAGTACTTC.

About this clonotype: A much larger clone is a single base away; this may be a read error. V is TRBV16 and J is TRBJ1-2; no clear D gene. The V end lost 5 bases, the J end lost 4 bases, and 23 bases lay between the germline ends. Germline-derived CDR1 and CDR2 are KGHSY and FQNENV. This CDR3 contains 17 residues. The CDR3 here is CASSNSMVVRKTYGYTF. CDR3 nucleotides: TGTGCCAGCAGCAACTCTATGGTCGTTAGAAAGACCTATGGCTACACCTTC.